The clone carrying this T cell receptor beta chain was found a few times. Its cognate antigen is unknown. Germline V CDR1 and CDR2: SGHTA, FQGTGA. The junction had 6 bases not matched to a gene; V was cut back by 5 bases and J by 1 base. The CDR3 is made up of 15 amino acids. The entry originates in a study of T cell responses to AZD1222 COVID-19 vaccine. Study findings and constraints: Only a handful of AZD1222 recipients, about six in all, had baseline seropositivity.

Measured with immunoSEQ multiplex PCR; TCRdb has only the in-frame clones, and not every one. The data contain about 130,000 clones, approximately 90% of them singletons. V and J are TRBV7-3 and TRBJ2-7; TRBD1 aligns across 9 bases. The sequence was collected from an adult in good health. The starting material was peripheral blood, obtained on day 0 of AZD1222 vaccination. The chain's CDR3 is CASSPGTGHSYEQYF. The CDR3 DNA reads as TGTGCCAGCAGCCCCGGGACAGGGCATTCCTACGAGCAGTACTTC.